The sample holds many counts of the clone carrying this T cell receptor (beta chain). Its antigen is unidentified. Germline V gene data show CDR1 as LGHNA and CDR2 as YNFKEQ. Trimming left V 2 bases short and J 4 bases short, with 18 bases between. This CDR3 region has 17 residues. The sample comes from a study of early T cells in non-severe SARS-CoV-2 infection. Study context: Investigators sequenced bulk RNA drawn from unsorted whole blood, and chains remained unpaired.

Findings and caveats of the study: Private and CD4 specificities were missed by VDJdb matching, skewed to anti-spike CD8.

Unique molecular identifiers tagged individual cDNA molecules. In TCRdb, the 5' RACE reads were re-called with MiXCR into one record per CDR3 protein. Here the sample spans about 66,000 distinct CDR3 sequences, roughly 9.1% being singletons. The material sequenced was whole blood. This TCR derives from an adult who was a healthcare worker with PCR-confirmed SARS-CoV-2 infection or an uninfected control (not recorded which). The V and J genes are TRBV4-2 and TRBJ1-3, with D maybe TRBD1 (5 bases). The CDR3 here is CASSQPGRLVEGNTIYF. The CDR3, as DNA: TGTGCCAGCAGCCAACCGGGACGGTTGGTGGAGGGAAACACCATATATTTT.